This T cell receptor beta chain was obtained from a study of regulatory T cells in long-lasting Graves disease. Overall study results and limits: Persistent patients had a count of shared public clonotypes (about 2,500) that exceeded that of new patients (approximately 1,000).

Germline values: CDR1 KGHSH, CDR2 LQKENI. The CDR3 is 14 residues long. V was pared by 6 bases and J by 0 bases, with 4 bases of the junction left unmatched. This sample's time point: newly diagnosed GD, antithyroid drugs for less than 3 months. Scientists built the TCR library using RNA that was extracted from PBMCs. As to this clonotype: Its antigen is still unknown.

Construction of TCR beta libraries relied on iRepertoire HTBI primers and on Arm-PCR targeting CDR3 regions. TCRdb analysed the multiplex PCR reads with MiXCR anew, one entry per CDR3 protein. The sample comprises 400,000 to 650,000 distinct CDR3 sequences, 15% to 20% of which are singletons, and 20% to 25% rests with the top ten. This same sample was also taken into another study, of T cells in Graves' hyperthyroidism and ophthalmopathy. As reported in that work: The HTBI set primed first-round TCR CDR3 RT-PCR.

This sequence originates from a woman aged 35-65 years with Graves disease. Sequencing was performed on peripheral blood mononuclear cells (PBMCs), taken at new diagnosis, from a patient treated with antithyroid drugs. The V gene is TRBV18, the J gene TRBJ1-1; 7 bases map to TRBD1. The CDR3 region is CASSGTELNTEAFF. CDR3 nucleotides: TGTGCCAGCTCTGGGACAGAACTGAACACTGAAGCTTTCTTT.